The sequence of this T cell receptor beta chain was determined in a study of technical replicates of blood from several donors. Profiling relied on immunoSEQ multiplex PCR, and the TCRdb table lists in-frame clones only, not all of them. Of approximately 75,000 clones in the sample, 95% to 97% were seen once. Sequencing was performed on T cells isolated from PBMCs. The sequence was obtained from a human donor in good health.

The CDR3 DNA sequence: TGTGCCAGCAGCTTATCTAGCGGGCCCTACAATGAGCAGTTCTTC. Translation gives CASSLSSGPYNEQFF. The chain employs TRBV7-2 and TRBJ2-1; the match to TRBD2 covers 8 bases. The trim removed 2 bases at V and 2 bases at J, leaving 2 bases unmatched. The CDR3 has 15 amino acids. Germline CDR1 SGHTA, CDR2 FQGNSA.